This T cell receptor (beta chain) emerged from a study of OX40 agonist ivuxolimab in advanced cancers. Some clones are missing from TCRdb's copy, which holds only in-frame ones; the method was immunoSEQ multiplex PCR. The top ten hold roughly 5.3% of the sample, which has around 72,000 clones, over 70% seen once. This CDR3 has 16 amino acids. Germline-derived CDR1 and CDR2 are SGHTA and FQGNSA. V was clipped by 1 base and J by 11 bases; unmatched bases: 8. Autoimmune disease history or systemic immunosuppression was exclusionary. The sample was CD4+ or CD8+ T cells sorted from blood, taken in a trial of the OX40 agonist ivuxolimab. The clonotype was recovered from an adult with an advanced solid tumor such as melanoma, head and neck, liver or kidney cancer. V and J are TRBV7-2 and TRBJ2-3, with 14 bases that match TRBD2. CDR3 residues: CASSLERGTSGRRQYF. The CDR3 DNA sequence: TGTGCCAGCAGCTTAGAACGCGGGACTAGCGGGAGAAGGCAGTATTTT.